The clone carrying this T cell receptor beta chain occurred a few times. What it binds is not known. This entry is derived from a study of T-cell reconstitution after alpha-beta-depleted transplantation in children. General study points: T-cell numbers and diversity one year post-transplant derived largely from freshly generated T cells.

Preparation of the TCRbeta library used unique molecular identifiers. TCRdb analysed the PCR reads with MiXCR anew, one entry per CDR3 protein. This repertoire shows around 490,000 distinct CDR3 sequences, 10% to 12% found once; its top ten account for roughly 15%. This CDR3 is 16 amino acids long. Trimming took off 6 bases at V and 4 bases at J, with 21 bases between the two ends. The specimen comprised PBMCs, mostly from graft donor cells, sampled 180 days after TCRalphabeta/CD19-depleted stem cell transplant. The TCR originated in a female patient between 2 and 15 years old who had a stem cell transplant for aplastic anemia, so the T cells may come from the graft donor. The V call is TRBV12-3 or TRBV12-4, the J call TRBJ1-2; D is possibly TRBD1 (6 bases). The CDR3 is CASSPTPGAGIYGYTF. The CDR3 DNA reads TGTGCCAGCAGCCCTACCCCAGGGGCGGGGATCTATGGCTACACCTTC.